The 7 T cell receptor beta chains below come from one sample, sequenced in a study of regulatory T cells in long-lasting Graves disease. Time point reported: newly diagnosed GD, antithyroid drugs for less than 3 months. The TCR library was prepared using RNA isolated from PBMCs. Combining iRepertoire HTBI primers with Arm-PCR of CDR3 regions, the authors built TCR beta libraries. TCRdb itself ran the multiplex PCR reads through MiXCR, one entry per CDR3 protein. The data contain approximately 350,000 distinct CDR3 sequences, about a sixth of them singletons. This sample also appeared in a second study, on T cells in Graves' hyperthyroidism and ophthalmopathy.

The starting material was peripheral blood mononuclear cells (PBMCs), obtained at new diagnosis, from a patient treated with antithyroid drugs. The receptors here all came from a woman aged 18-35 years with Graves disease.

This clonotype was counted at least ten times. The CDR3 loop reads CASTGFYTEAFF. The CDR3 DNA sequence: TGTGCCAGCACAGGGTTTTACACTGAAGCTTTCTTT. The rearrangement uses TRBV28 and TRBJ1-1; a possible D gene is TRBD1 (5 bases). The V end was cut by 7 bases, the J end by 3 bases, with 9 bases between. CDR1 and CDR2 (germline): MDHEN, SYDVKM. The CDR3 runs 12 residues. Supplemented by reference TRBV28 and TRBJ1-1, the full variable domain reads DVKVTQSSRYLVKRTGEKVFLECVQDMDHENMFWYRQDPGLGLRLIYFSYDVKMKEKGDIPEGYSVSREKKERFSLILESASTNQTSMYLCASTGFYTEAFFGQGTRLTVV.

This clonotype was detected ten times or more. The J gene is TRBJ2-1, the V gene TRBV7-3, with 7 positions matching TRBD1. The CDR3 is made up of 16 amino acids. Germline V gene lookup returns CDR1 SGHTA and CDR2 FQGTGA. With V trimmed by 3 bases and J by 8 bases, 13 bases remained unmatched. CDR3: CASSLSPSTGVHEQFF. CDR3 nucleotide sequence: TGTGCCAGCAGCTTGAGCCCCTCAACAGGGGTCCATGAGCAGTTCTTC.

Concerning this clonotype itself: Since a much larger clone is just one base distant, this may be a read error. The conserved final phenylalanine or tryptophan is absent from the CDR3, which likely points to a read error. The chain is built from TRBV30 and TRBJ1-2; possibly TRBD1 for D (6 bases). V lost 3 bases, J lost 5 bases, and 16 bases lay in between. The CDR3 contains 14 residues. Germline assignment: CDR1 GTSNPN and CDR2 SVGIG (reference sequence). Here the CDR3 DNA reads TGTGCCTGGAGAGTCGGGGCAGGGGCATATGGCTACACCCTC. Translation gives CAWRVGAGAYGYTL.

In this sample, this clonotype turned up many times. V gene TRBV7-2 combines with J gene TRBJ2-7, with D possibly being TRBD2 (6 bases). V dropped 5 bases and J dropped 6 bases, with 11 bases sitting between them. Germline-derived CDR1 and CDR2 are SGHTA and FQGNSA. The CDR3 sequence is 12 residues long. In DNA form, the CDR3 reads TGTGCCAGCAGCGGGGAGGTCCGCGAGCAGTACTTC. Amino acids: CASSGEVREQYF.

This clonotype was counted only a few times. The gene calls are TRBV28 and TRBJ2-5; D ambiguous. Germline CDR1 MDHEN, CDR2 SYDVKM. This CDR3 region has 13 residues. V was clipped by 7 bases and J by 0 bases, with 9 bases between them. The CDR3 region is CASTNGHQETQYF. Here the CDR3 DNA reads TGTGCCAGCACAAACGGTCACCAAGAGACCCAGTACTTC.

The sample holds a few counts of this clonotype. The rearrangement links TRBV19 to TRBJ2-3; TRBD1 matches 9 bases. V lost 6 bases to trimming and J lost 0 bases; unmatched junction nucleotides: 1. CDR1 and CDR2 (germline): LNHDA, SQIVND (reference sequence). This CDR3 comprises 14 residues. The CDR3 spells CASRGTGSTDTQYF. In DNA, the CDR3 is TGTGCCAGTAGGGGGACAGGGAGCACAGATACGCAGTATTTT.

The chain carries TRBV20-1 and TRBJ2-7; D remains unclear. This CDR3 spans 13 amino acids. The germline V gene has CDR1 DFQATT and CDR2 SNEGSKA (reference sequence). V lost 0 bases and J lost 7, with 13 bases in between. The CDR3 protein is CSARDPSVREQYF. CDR3 DNA: TGCAGTGCTAGAGACCCGTCTGTACGAGAGCAGTACTTC.